What follows describes a single TCR beta chain. Per the germline V gene, CDR1 is SGHNT and CDR2 is YYREEE (reference sequence). CDR3 length: 18 residues. The V gene lost 0 bases and the J gene lost 0 bases, with 18 bases spanning the gap. Clones were read by immunoSEQ multiplex PCR, and TCRdb kept only the in-frame ones, dropping some. The sample shows 15,000 to 20,000 clones, about 83% of them seen only once. These data are taken from a study of CD4+ T cells in melanoma. This sequence joins TRBV5-4 and TRBJ1-2; unclear D gene. This clonotype was sampled from a human donor with melanoma. Input material: cells from a culture (not recorded whether cultured in vitro). The CDR3: CASSLEIRTLTANYGYTF. The DNA for the CDR3 is TGTGCCAGCAGCTTGGAGATACGAACCCTGACGGCTAACTATGGCTACACCTTC.